The 10 T cell receptor beta chains below all came from one sample that was sequenced in a study of shared clonotypes between healthy human individuals. Only in-frame clones appear in the TCRdb table, and some are missing; sequencing was by immunoSEQ multiplex PCR. The sample shows roughly 2.4 million clones, approximately 94% of them seen only once. Sequenced input: naive CD4+ T cells sorted from blood. Subset of the sample: CD45RA+ positively selected. Receptors were obtained from a man in his late teens or twenties in good health.

This chain joins TRBV7-2 and TRBJ1-5; 9 positions match TRBD1. Looked up from germline, CDR1 is SGHTA and CDR2 is FQGNSA. Trimming at V came to 2 bases and at J to 6 bases, leaving 5 bases not matched to a gene. This CDR3 region has 15 residues. Here the CDR3 reads CASSLQGQGSQPQHF. Written as DNA, the CDR3 is TGTGCCAGCAGCTTACAGGGACAGGGTAGTCAGCCCCAGCATTTT. Together with reference TRBV7-2 and TRBJ1-5, the CDR3 gives the full variable domain: GAGVSQSPSNKVTEKGKDVELRCDPISGHTALYWYRQSLGQGLEFLIYFQGNSAPDKSGLPSDRFSAERTGGSVSTLTIQRTQQEDSAVYLCASSLQGQGSQPQHFGDGTRLSIL.

The rearrangement uses TRBV28 and TRBJ2-2, with unresolved D. The V end was cut by 5 bases, the J end by 5 bases, with 15 bases between. CDR1 and CDR2 from the germline V gene are MDHEN and SYDVKM. The length of the CDR3 is 15 residues. DNA for the CDR3: TGTGCCAGCAGTACCCGTGCGACGGTAACCGGGGAGCTGTTTTTT. Protein sequence: CASSTRATVTGELFF.

CDR3 residues: CASSLVATTGSYNEQFF. CDR3 DNA: TGTGCCAGCAGCTTAGTCGCGACGACGGGCTCCTACAATGAGCAGTTCTTC. The chain has TRBV7-2 and TRBJ2-1; no clear D gene. Trimming took off 1 base at V and 0 bases at J, with 13 bases between the two ends. Germline V gene data show CDR1 as SGHTA and CDR2 as FQGNSA. This CDR3 spans 17 amino acids.

This chain joins TRBV6-6 and TRBJ2-7; D is unresolved. V lost 4 bases to trimming and J lost 2 bases, with 3 bases between them. This CDR3 has 11 amino acids. Germline CDR1 is MNHNY and CDR2 is SVGAGI (reference sequence). CDR3 protein: CASSWAYEQYF. CDR3 nucleotides: TGTGCCAGCAGTTGGGCCTACGAGCAGTACTTC.

J is TRBJ2-7 and V is TRBV6-5; 7 bases agree with TRBD1. This CDR3 is built from 14 residues. The V gene's germline CDR1 is MNHEY and CDR2 SVGAGI. The J segment lost 2 bases and the V segment lost 3 bases, leaving 4 bases of the junction unmatched. CDR3 bases: TGTGCCAGCAGTTATACGACAGGGACCTACGAGCAGTACTTC. Protein sequence: CASSYTTGTYEQYF.

The DNA of the CDR3 is TGTGCCAGTAGTATAGGACATAAGGGATACTACGGCGAGCAGTACTTC. It translates to CASSIGHKGYYGEQYF. The J gene is TRBJ2-7, the V gene TRBV19; no clear D. Germline CDR1 reads LNHDA; CDR2 reads SQIVND (reference sequence). Trimming removed 1 base from V and 6 bases from J, with 19 bases in between. The CDR3 loop spans 16 amino acids.

This chain links TRBV10-1 with TRBJ2-2; TRBD1 aligns across 9 bases. V lost 4 bases and J lost 6; bases outside the gene matches: 6. The CDR3 runs to 15 residues. Germline V lookup: CDR1 WNHNN, CDR2 SYGVQD (reference sequence). The CDR3 loop reads CASSATGGGSGELFF. For the CDR3, the DNA is TGCGCCAGCAGTGCGACAGGGGGAGGGTCCGGGGAGCTGTTTTTT.

The chain uses TRBV6-5 and TRBJ2-5; TRBD2 matches 7 bases. From germline, CDR1 is MNHEY and CDR2 SVGAGI. V shed 0 bases, J shed 9 bases, and the junction held 10 bases outside the gene matches. The CDR3 extends over 15 amino acids. The CDR3 is CASSYSIAGVTAQYF. DNA for the CDR3: TGTGCCAGCAGTTACTCGATCGCGGGAGTGACGGCCCAGTACTTC.

DNA for the CDR3: TGTGCCATCAGTTTAGAAGGGGCTCCACCGGCCAATGAGCAGTTCTTC. Translating gives CAISLEGAPPANEQFF. This chain connects TRBV10-3 to TRBJ2-1; possibly TRBD1 for D (5 bases). The CDR3 has 16 residues. Germline V lookup: CDR1 ENHRY, CDR2 SYGVKD. V gave up 5 bases and J gave up 6 bases, with 20 bases separating them.

The V call is TRBV11-2, the J call TRBJ2-5; the match to TRBD1 covers 9 bases. V was pared by 5 bases and J by 5 bases, with 15 bases of the junction left unmatched. The CDR3 runs to 17 residues. CDR1 SGHAT and CDR2 FQNNGV come from the germline V gene. In nucleotides, the CDR3 is TGTGCCAGCAGCATGCAGTCTGGGACAGGGTATCTGGAGACCCAGTACTTC. Translation gives CASSMQSGTGYLETQYF.